The sequence of this T cell receptor (beta chain) was determined in a study of STAT5B mutations in CD4+ large granular lymphocyte leukemia (dated by TCRdb to between 2020 and 2023). Broadly, across the study: Among the healthy controls, the CDR3 'QG' motif was associated with a particular HLA allele. The study compared the TCRbeta repertoires of patients with CD4+ T-cell large granular lymphocyte leukemia against the TCRbeta repertoires of healthy blood donors. Flow cytometry on FACSCanto II or FACSVerse confirmed that purified fractions exceeded 95% purity among lymphocytes.

According to the germline V gene, CDR1 reads SGHAT and CDR2 reads FQNNGV. Including cysteine and phenylalanine, the CDR3 has 13 amino acids. CDR3 DNA is the only sequence kept; it has 39 bases, read in frame from the first base. Deletion took 6 bases off V and 3 bases off J, with a span of 11 bases between the germline ends. The immunoSEQ assay at survey resolution was applied to genomic DNA for sequencing of TCRbeta rearrangements. On the authors' methods: In the TCR sequencing data, the lowest productive clonotype frequency that could be detected was 2.59 x 10-5. Only productive TCRbeta rearrangements, meaning sequences that were complete and in-frame, were kept for the analyses. Clonality for each sample was calculated as Simpson clonality in the immunoSEQ Analyzer version 3.0. Clones were binned by frequency as very rare, small, medium, large (1-20%) or hyperexpanded (>20%). OLGA 1.2.3 estimated generation probabilities, VDJtools produced V-gene circos plots, VDJdb was queried for specificities, and GLIPH identified CDR3 motifs. Entries here come from immuneACCESS through TCRdb and include only in-frame sequences with V and J called. Some clones fail to appear in such tables; in the studies checked, an unresolved V gene covers under half of the shortfall, and the cause of the remainder is unknown. Clone size and the V and J calls come from that table; the DNA yielded D and trimming. Across this sample there are approximately 41,000 clones, with 85% seen only once. The ten most abundant clones make up 1% to 1.5% of the sample.

Comment on this clone: Its cognate antigen has yet to be identified. There are no base qualities to consult, and no much larger clone falls within one base.

Study-wide findings and limitations: CD4-sorted patient repertoires appeared more clonal than healthy CD4+ repertoires, and this difference persisted after removing the putative leukemic clones. Data were not HLA-matched; higher clonality in CD4+ versus CD8+ T-LGLL could reflect the relatively small sample size. TRBV06-family usage was enriched among the top patient clones (8/27) compared with healthy controls (2/35). Main leukemic clonotypes were private to each patient, although roughly 25% of the main leukemic clonotypes were found at low frequency in the non-leukemic repertoires of other patients.

Buffy coats from over 35 blood donors, supplied by the Finnish Red Cross blood service, were used as healthy controls. All TCR-sequenced material derived from peripheral blood: patient blood samples and healthy donor buffy coats. Peripheral blood mononuclear cells were isolated by Ficoll-Hypaque gradient centrifugation. CD4+ cells were magnetically purified from the buffy coats of healthy controls. The Gentra Puregene Cell and Tissue kit was used for genomic DNA extraction, and quantification was performed on a Qubit 2.0 fluorometer. The receptor's source is a human donor in good health. Input material: CD4+ T cells from blood buffy coats. The V gene is TRBV11-2 and the J gene is TRBJ2-5; the best D guess is TRBD1, with 6 bases matching. The DNA sequence is as follows: TGTGCCAGCAGGGGACATTATAAAGAGACCCAGTACTTC. Its coded protein is CASRGHYKETQYF.